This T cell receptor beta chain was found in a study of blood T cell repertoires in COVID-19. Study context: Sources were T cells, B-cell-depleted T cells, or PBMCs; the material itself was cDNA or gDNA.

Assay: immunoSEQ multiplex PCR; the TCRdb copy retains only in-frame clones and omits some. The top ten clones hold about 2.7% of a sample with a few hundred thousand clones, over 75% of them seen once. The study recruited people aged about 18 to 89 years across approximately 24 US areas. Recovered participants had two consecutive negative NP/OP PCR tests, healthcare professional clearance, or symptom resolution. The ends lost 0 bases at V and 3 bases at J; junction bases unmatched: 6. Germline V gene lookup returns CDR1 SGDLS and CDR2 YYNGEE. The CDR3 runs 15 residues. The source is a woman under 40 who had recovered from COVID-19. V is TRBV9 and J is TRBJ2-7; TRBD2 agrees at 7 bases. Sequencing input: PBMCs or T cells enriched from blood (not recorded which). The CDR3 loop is CASSVGDYSSYEQYF. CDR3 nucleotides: TGTGCCAGCAGCGTAGGGGACTATTCAAGCTACGAGCAGTACTTC.